This T cell receptor (beta chain) is drawn from a study of blood T cells in healthy people across ages. Details on this clonotype: What it recognizes is unknown.

General study points: Donors of long life had a larger count of naive CD4+ cells and greater diversity than aged donors.

Then a second PCR, running roughly 7 to 11 cycles, was carried out with a sample-barcoded 5' primer and a J-beta primer mix. Each single sample gave us at least 3 million CDR3-containing paired-end reads. TCRdb recomputed calls from the 5' RACE reads with MiXCR, one row per CDR3 protein. The profile shows over 1,500,000 distinct CDR3 sequences, less than 50% of them singletons. From germline, CDR1 is SGDLS and CDR2 YYNGEE. The CDR3 extends over 15 amino acids. Trimming removed 6 bases at V and 0 bases at J, with 15 bases between. The sample comprised blood. The V gene is TRBV9, the J gene TRBJ2-5, with D possibly TRBD1 on 5 matching bases. The receptor comes from a woman aged 35 to 49 in good health. As DNA, the CDR3 is TGTGCCAGCAATCCTCGCCCAGGGTACCAAGAGACCCAGTACTTC. It encodes CASNPRPGYQETQYF. Using reference TRBV9 and TRBJ2-5 for the parts outside the CDR3, the full variable domain is DSGVTQTPKHLITATGQRVTLRCSPRSGDLSVYWYQQSLDQGLQFLIQYYNGEERAKGNILERFSAQQFPDLHSELNLSSLELGDSALYFCASNPRPGYQETQYFGPGTRLLVL.